This note documents a single TCR beta chain sequence. The target antigen is unknown. V lost 1 base and J 5 bases, leaving 20 bases between the germline ends. The CDR3 extends over 18 amino acids. The V gene's germline CDR1 is SGHVS and CDR2 FQNEAQ. This sample was included in a study of T cell responses to AZD1222 COVID-19 vaccine. This table comes from immunoSEQ multiplex PCR, and its TCRdb copy is limited to in-frame clones, with some not included. The table lists around 190,000 clones, approximately 92% of them singletons. Broader study findings: None of the repertoires were sampled until the peak T cell response had passed. It was only 6 or 7 AZD1222 recipients who were seropositive at baseline. Reportedly, close to half of spike-specific TCRs are directed against unmutated variant regions. At 160-218 and 743-854, vaccine-associated CD4 TCRs were dominant, and they spanned spike.

The sample consisted of peripheral blood, taken on day 0 of AZD1222 vaccination. The receptor comes from an adult in good health. The chain is built from TRBV7-8 and TRBJ2-2; D is unclear. CDR3 protein: CASSLGSGIISLTGELFF. The CDR3 region has the DNA TGTGCCAGCAGCTTAGGGTCTGGGATCATATCTTTGACCGGGGAGCTGTTTTTT. Full variable domain (missing parts from reference TRBV7-8 and TRBJ2-2): GAGVSQSPRYKVAKRGQDVALRCDPISGHVSLFWYQQALGQGPEFLTYFQNEAQLDKSGLPSDRFFAERPEGSVSTLKIQRTQQEDSAVYLCASSLGSGIISLTGELFFGEGSRLTVL.